The clone carrying this T cell receptor (beta chain) was found once. The target antigen is unknown. The CDR3 sequence is 15 residues long. Between the trimmed V and J ends, which lost 4 bases and 5 bases, there was a span of 18 bases. CDR1 and CDR2 (germline): SGHDT, YYEEEE. This sample was taken from a study of cytomegalovirus exposure and HLA in healthy donors. The study's findings and limits: In a later analysis, productive TCRs from donors in an Asian-associated ancestry cluster reportedly carried fewer N-insertions than the cohort mean. In a later analysis, specific HLA alleles were associated with 15,000 to 20,000 TCR beta sequences at a 0.05 false discovery rate. TRBV6-2, TRBV6-3 and some other V segments were unresolvable in 87-base-pair reads.

Primers: 60 Vbeta forward and 13 Jbeta reverse. Using immunoSEQ multiplex PCR, the repertoire was profiled, and TCRdb retains in-frame clones only, with some absent. The sample consists of about 200,000 clones, around 86% of them appearing once. V usage is TRBV5-6 and J usage is TRBJ1-2; D possibly corresponds to TRBD1 (6 bases). The receptor's source is a woman aged 45-59 years in good health and CMV-seropositive. The sequencing input was PBMCs. The CDR3 region is CASSRGDAGAYGYTF. For the CDR3, the DNA is TGTGCCAGCAGCCGGGGAGACGCGGGGGCTTATGGCTACACCTTC.